In its sample, the clone carrying this T cell receptor (beta chain) was seen a few times. With a much larger clone just one base away, this may be a read error. V dropped 10 bases and J dropped 2 bases, with 18 bases sitting between them. The CDR3 is 15 residues long. This record belongs to a study of metastatic and nonmetastatic thyroid tumors. How the authors handled the data: Using the CDR3 differences seen across clinicopathological groups, the authors built a distant-metastasis classifier for papillary thyroid cancer, which was meant to discriminate distant-metastatic patients. TCRdb reanalyzed the PCR reads with MiXCR. Clone size and V and J calls follow TCRdb, not the original study. The sample holds tens of thousands of clones, roughly 17% seen once. Every patient was untreated before thyroid surgery.

The chain has TRBV12-3 or TRBV12-4 and TRBJ2-1, with D perhaps TRBD2 (6 bases). Source material: tumor tissue. This receptor was obtained from a female donor with papillary thyroid cancer or a benign thyroid nodule (not recorded which). Some clones in this sample may be carry-over from other donors' samples. CDR3 sequence (DNA): TGTGCCATCGACAGTGGGAGGAGCCCCTACAATGAGCAGTTCTTC. This gives the protein CAIDSGRSPYNEQFF.